Sequencing of this T cell receptor (beta chain) was carried out in a study of T cell responses to AZD1222 COVID-19 vaccine. Across the whole study: The study pooled second doses at about 4 or about 12 weeks. General study findings and limits: Targeting of unmutated variant regions was reportedly seen in nearly half of spike-specific TCRs. Repertoires were sampled only after the peak T cell response. Only a handful of individuals given AZD1222 were seropositive at baseline.

Germline V gene lookup returns CDR1 MGHDK and CDR2 SYGVNS. The V gene lost 1 base and the J gene lost 7 bases, with 19 bases spanning the gap. The CDR3 extends over 16 amino acids. Details on this clone: What it binds is not known.

Only in-frame clones appear in the TCRdb table, and some are missing; sequencing was by immunoSEQ multiplex PCR. The data hold 150,000 to 200,000 clones, with roughly 90% observed a single time. This TCR was sampled from an adult in good health. This chain joins TRBV25-1 and TRBJ1-2; D is unresolved. The sample was peripheral blood, taken on day 0 of AZD1222 vaccination. CDR3: CASSESFGLIGSGYTF. CDR3 nucleotide sequence: TGTGCCAGCAGTGAATCCTTCGGACTGATTGGGTCTGGCTACACCTTC.